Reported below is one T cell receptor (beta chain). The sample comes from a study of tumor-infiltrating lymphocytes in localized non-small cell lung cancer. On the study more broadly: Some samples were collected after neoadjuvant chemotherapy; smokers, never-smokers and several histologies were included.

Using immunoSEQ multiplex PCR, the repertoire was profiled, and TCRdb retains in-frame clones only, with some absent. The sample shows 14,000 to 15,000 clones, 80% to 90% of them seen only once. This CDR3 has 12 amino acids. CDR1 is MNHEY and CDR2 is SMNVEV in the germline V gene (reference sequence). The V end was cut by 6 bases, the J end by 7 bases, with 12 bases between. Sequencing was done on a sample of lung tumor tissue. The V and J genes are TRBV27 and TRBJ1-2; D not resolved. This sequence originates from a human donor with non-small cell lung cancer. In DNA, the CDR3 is TGTGCCAGCAGACCGGATGTCGGTGGCTACACCTTC. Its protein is CASRPDVGGYTF.